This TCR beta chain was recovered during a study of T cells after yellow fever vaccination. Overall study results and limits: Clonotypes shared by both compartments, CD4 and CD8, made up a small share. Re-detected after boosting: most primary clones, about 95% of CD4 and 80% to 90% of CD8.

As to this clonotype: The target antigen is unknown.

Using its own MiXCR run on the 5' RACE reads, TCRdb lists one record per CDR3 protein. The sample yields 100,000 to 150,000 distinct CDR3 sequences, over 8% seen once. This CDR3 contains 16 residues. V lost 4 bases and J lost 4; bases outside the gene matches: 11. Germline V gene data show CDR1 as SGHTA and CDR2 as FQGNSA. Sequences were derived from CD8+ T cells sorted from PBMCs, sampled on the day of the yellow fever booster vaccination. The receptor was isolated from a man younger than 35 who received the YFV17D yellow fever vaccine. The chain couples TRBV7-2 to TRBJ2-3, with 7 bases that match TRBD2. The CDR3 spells CASSSGLDTSSDTQYF. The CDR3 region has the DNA TGTGCCAGCAGCTCCGGACTAGACACTAGCTCAGATACGCAGTATTTT.